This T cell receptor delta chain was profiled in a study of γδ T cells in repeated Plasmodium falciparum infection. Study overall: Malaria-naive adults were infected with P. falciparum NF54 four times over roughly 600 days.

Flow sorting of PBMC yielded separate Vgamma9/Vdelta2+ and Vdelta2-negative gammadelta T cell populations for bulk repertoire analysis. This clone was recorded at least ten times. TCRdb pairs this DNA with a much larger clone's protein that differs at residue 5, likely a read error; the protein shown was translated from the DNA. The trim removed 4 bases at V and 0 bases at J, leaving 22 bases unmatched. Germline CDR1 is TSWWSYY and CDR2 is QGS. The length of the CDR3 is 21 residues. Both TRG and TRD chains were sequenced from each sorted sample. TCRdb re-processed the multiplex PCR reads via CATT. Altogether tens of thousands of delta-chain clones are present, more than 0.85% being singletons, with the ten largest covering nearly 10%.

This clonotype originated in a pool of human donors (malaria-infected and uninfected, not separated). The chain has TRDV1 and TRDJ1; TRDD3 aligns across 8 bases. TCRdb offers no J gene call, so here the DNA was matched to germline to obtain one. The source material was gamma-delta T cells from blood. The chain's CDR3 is CALGGQTREGVWDTHTDKLIF. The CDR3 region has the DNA TGTGCTCTTGGGGGACAAACCCGGGAGGGTGTGTGGGATACGCACACCGATAAACTCATCTTT.